Only a few counts were recorded for the clone carrying this T cell receptor (beta chain). Antigen unknown. The junction differs from germline at one of its ends, possibly a read error. This sample's RNA came from whole unsorted tissue. Distant lung tissue was collected more than 3 cm away from the tumor edge. CDR3 length: 15 amino acids. Germline values: CDR1 SGHAT, CDR2 FQDESV (reference sequence). Three rounds of nested PCR, following a modified ARM-PCR protocol, produced the TCRbeta library. Using its own MiXCR run on the multiplex PCR reads, TCRdb lists one record per CDR3 protein. The sample comprises over 80,000 distinct CDR3 sequences, approximately 73% of which are singletons, and around a fifth rests with the top ten. This entry is derived from a study of tumor and adjacent non-tumor tissue in lung cancer. Study background: There were fewer than 15 adenocarcinoma, a couple of squamous cell carcinoma and 1 small cell lung cancer cases. Regarding the study as a whole: Tumor repertoires had a smaller top 100 clone share than normal lung. Shorter survival was associated with higher TCR diversity in tumors. Compared with tumor, normal lung showed significantly lower TCR diversity.

The rearrangement links TRBV11-1 to TRBJ1-2, with 9 bases that match TRBD1. The sequencing input was distant non-tumor lung tissue. The source of this sequence is a woman aged 50 to 60 with non-small cell lung cancer. The CDR3 sequence: CVSSLCTGGDYGYTF. For the CDR3, the DNA is TGTGTCAGCAGCCTTTGCACAGGGGGCGACTATGGCTACACCTTC.